Below are 7 T cell receptor beta chains sequenced from a single sample in a study of blood T cell repertoires in COVID-19. Repertoires were generated with immunoSEQ multiplex PCR, while TCRdb's copy carries only in-frame clones and drops some. The sample includes a few hundred thousand clones, around 84% seen only once; the top ten take roughly 4.6%. Sequences were obtained from peripheral blood. The receptors shown here come from a woman aged 55 to 70 who had recovered from COVID-19.

This clone was recorded once. This chain joins TRBV25-1 and TRBJ2-7; weak D call: TRBD1 (5 bases). The V gene lost 5 bases and the J gene lost 6 bases, with 11 bases spanning the gap. The CDR3 has 12 amino acids. Germline V gives CDR1 MGHDK, CDR2 SYGVNS. The CDR3 DNA reads as TGTGCCAGCAGTCAAGGGGCCTTCGAGCAGTACTTC. It yields the protein CASSQGAFEQYF.

This clone has ten or more counts. V usage is TRBV10-3 and J usage is TRBJ2-1, with a possible D match to TRBD1 (5 bases). Germline V gives CDR1 ENHRY, CDR2 SYGVKD. This CDR3 spans 13 amino acids. Trimming pared 4 bases from V and 9 bases from J, leaving 13 bases between. This CDR3 reads CAISGFQGSEQFF. The CDR3 region has the DNA TGTGCCATCAGTGGGTTTCAGGGCTCTGAGCAGTTCTTC.

This clone has a single count. J is TRBJ2-3 and V is TRBV9; 10 nucleotides match TRBD2. Unmatched junction bases numbered 12, after V lost 6 bases and J lost 5 bases. Germline V gene sequence: CDR1 SGDLS, CDR2 YYNGEE. This CDR3 region has 16 residues. The CDR3, as DNA: TGTGCCAGCACCCCTATAGCGGGGGGTCCCCTAGATACGCAGTATTTT. Protein sequence: CASTPIAGGPLDTQYF.

The genes are TRBV7-2 and TRBJ2-3; no clear D. V was trimmed by 0 bases and J by 4 bases, leaving 8 bases between them. This CDR3 spans 14 amino acids. CDR1 and CDR2 from the germline V gene are SGHTA and FQGNSA. CDR3 residues: CASSLASYADTQYF. The DNA for the CDR3 is TGTGCCAGCAGCTTAGCTAGCTATGCAGATACGCAGTATTTT. The variable domain in full, completed from reference TRBV7-2 and TRBJ2-3, reads GAGVSQSPSNKVTEKGKDVELRCDPISGHTALYWYRQSLGQGLEFLIYFQGNSAPDKSGLPSDRFSAERTGGSVSTLTIQRTQQEDSAVYLCASSLASYADTQYFGPGTRLTVL.

The V and J genes are TRBV7-9 and TRBJ2-7; tentatively, D is TRBD2 (6 bases). V lost 5 bases to trimming and J lost 1 base, with 15 bases between them. This CDR3 contains 15 residues. Germline values: CDR1 SEHNR, CDR2 FQNEAQ (reference sequence). CDR3 coding DNA: TGTGCCAGCAGCAAGCTAAGGGACTTTTCCTACGAGCAGTACTTC. It translates to CASSKLRDFSYEQYF. The variable domain in full, completed from reference TRBV7-9 and TRBJ2-7, reads DTGVSQNPRHKITKRGQNVTFRCDPISEHNRLYWYRQTLGQGPEFLTYFQNEAQLEKSRLLSDRFSAERPKGSFSTLEIQRTEQGDSAMYLCASSKLRDFSYEQYFGPGTRLTVT.

The V and J genes are TRBV18 and TRBJ1-4; D remains ambiguous. V gave up 2 bases and J gave up 1 base, with 11 bases separating them. The CDR3 spans 16 residues. Per germline, CDR1 KGHSH and CDR2 LQKENI. CDR3 nucleotide sequence: TGTGCCAGCTCACCAATTTCCGAGGAAACTAATGAAAAACTGTTTTTT. It codes for CASSPISEETNEKLFF.

This rearrangement joins TRBV6-1 to TRBJ2-7, with TRBD2 matching over 8 bases. V dropped 0 bases and J dropped 3; count of bases not matched to a gene: 4. This CDR3 region has 15 residues. Germline loops: CDR1 MNHNS, CDR2 SASEGT. DNA of the CDR3: TGTGCCAGCAGTGAAGCGCTAGCGGGTGACTACGAGCAGTACTTC. This translates into CASSEALAGDYEQYF.